Below, 31 T cell receptor beta chains from the same sample are listed, as sequenced in a study of human T cells and chemical hapten exposure. TCRdb re-called the RACE reads through MiXCR, storing one row per CDR3 protein. The data contain 150,000 to 200,000 distinct CDR3 sequences, about 14% of them singletons. Time point here: patch test 1, 2 weeks after DPC sensitization. Sample treatment: therapeutic diphenylcyclopropenone sensitization with weekly scalp DPC. The sequenced sample was whole blood, obtained in connection with sensitization to the hapten diphenylcyclopropenone (DPC). Every receptor here comes from a woman between 25 and 40 years old with alopecia areata. Some clones in this sample may be carry-over from other donors' samples.

This clonotype was counted between two and nine times. The V call is TRBV7-2, the J call TRBJ2-1; a weak D match, TRBD2 (5 bases). Deletions cut 8 bases from V and 0 bases from J, with 8 bases between. The CDR3 extends over 13 amino acids. Looked up from germline, CDR1 is SGHTA and CDR2 is FQGNSA. This chain's CDR3 is CASGESSYNEQFF. CDR3 coding DNA: TGTGCCAGCGGGGAGAGCTCCTACAATGAGCAGTTCTTC.

The chain combines TRBV6-1 with TRBJ1-2; TRBD1 is a possible D gene (6 bases). This CDR3 is built from 17 residues. V lost 4 bases and J lost 4, with 22 bases in between. Germline CDR1 reads MNHNS; CDR2 reads SASEGT. CDR3 protein: CASSVSLLKLGGYGYTF. CDR3 DNA sequence: TGTGCCAGCAGTGTGAGCCTTTTGAAGCTAGGGGGCTATGGCTACACCTTC.

In this sample, this clonotype turned up many times. The chain has TRBV9 and TRBJ2-1; D may be TRBD1 (6 bases). Trimming pared 6 bases from V and 0 bases from J, leaving 16 bases between. Germline CDR1 is SGDLS and CDR2 is YYNGEE. CDR3 length: 16 amino acids. CDR3 in amino acids: CASNKEDSLSYNEQFF. Written as DNA, the CDR3 is TGTGCCAGCAACAAAGAGGACAGTCTCTCCTACAATGAGCAGTTCTTC.

This clonotype was found many times. J is TRBJ2-7 and V is TRBV18, with 8 positions matching TRBD1. The CDR3 contains 13 residues. After removal of 6 bases from V and 5 bases from J, the junction contained 6 bases not matched to a gene. Germline V gives CDR1 KGHSH, CDR2 LQKENI. CDR3 DNA: TGTGCCAGCTCCCGGACAGGGTATGACGAGCAGTACTTC. Protein sequence: CASSRTGYDEQYF.

This chain connects TRBV19 to TRBJ1-4; a possible D gene is TRBD1 (6 bases). The CDR3 consists of 14 residues. Trimming shortened V by 7 bases and J by 0 bases, and 9 bases separated the two germline ends. In germline, CDR1 is LNHDA, CDR2 SQIVND (reference sequence). CDR3 in DNA: TGTGCCAGTAAAGGGGGTGCAACTAATGAAAAACTGTTTTTT. Translated: CASKGGATNEKLFF.

This chain uses TRBV6-2 or TRBV6-3 with TRBJ1-2; D unresolved. The V gene lost 4 bases and the J gene lost 3 bases, with 15 bases spanning the gap. This CDR3 spans 15 amino acids. Germline V lookup: CDR1 MNHEY, CDR2 SVGEGT. The CDR3 here is CASSFRALLDYGYTF. The CDR3 DNA reads as TGTGCCAGCAGTTTCCGGGCCCTCCTGGACTATGGCTACACCTTC.

Comments on this clonotype: A much larger clone lies a single base off, so this may be a read error. In nucleotides, the CDR3 is TGTGCCAGCAGCCAAGATAGGAACAATGAGCAGTTCTTC. It is translated as CASSQDRNNEQFF. This chain uses TRBV3-1 with TRBJ2-1; D unclear. This CDR3 has 13 residues. V was pared by 0 bases and J by 5 bases, with 5 bases between. Germline lookup yields CDR1 LGHDT and CDR2 YNNKEL (reference sequence).

V and J are TRBV19 and TRBJ1-2; TRBD1 matches 8 bases. The germline gives CDR1 LNHDA, CDR2 SQIVND (reference sequence). The junction had 5 bases not matched to a gene; V was cut back by 6 bases and J by 8 bases. The CDR3 sequence is 12 residues long. CDR3 amino acids: CASSQGARGYTF. The DNA for the CDR3 is TGTGCCAGTAGCCAGGGGGCGCGGGGCTACACCTTC.

This clonotype was counted at least ten times. The genes are TRBV29-1 and TRBJ1-1; D unresolved. CDR1 is SQVTM and CDR2 is ANQGSEA in the germline V gene. The CDR3 length is 13 residues. Trimming took off 8 bases at V and 0 bases at J, with 13 bases between the two ends. The CDR3 reads CSTYTSMNTEAFF. The CDR3 DNA follows: TGCAGCACTTACACCAGCATGAACACTGAAGCTTTCTTT.

This clonotype was detected a few times. The gene calls are TRBV7-2 and TRBJ1-6, with D maybe TRBD1 (5 bases). This CDR3 has 15 amino acids. Per germline, CDR1 SGHTA and CDR2 FQGNSA. V was clipped by 4 bases and J by 9 bases, with 16 bases between them. The CDR3 DNA reads TGTGCCAGCAGCTCCCACGGGGGGAGGAGTTCACCCCTCCACTTT. Its protein is CASSSHGGRSSPLHF. The full variable domain, with the rest looked up from reference TRBV7-2 and TRBJ1-6, is GAGVSQSPSNKVTEKGKDVELRCDPISGHTALYWYRQSLGQGLEFLIYFQGNSAPDKSGLPSDRFSAERTGGSVSTLTIQRTQQEDSAVYLCASSSHGGRSSPLHFGNGTRLTVT.

There are a few counts of this clonotype. The chain joins TRBV28 to TRBJ1-2; D not resolved. Germline values: CDR1 MDHEN, CDR2 SYDVKM. V was trimmed by 5 bases and J by 8 bases, leaving 12 bases between them. The CDR3 is 12 amino acids. CDR3 nucleotides: TGTGCCAGCAGTCCCCCCCCGGGGGGCTACACCTTC. Translation: CASSPPPGGYTF.

The J gene is TRBJ2-1, the V gene TRBV9, with 7 bases lining up with TRBD2. Germline values: CDR1 SGDLS, CDR2 YYNGEE. This CDR3 is 16 amino acids long. The V segment lost 4 bases and the J segment 3 bases; nucleotides outside the gene matches: 10. The CDR3 loop reads CASSRGELAHYNEQFF. CDR3 DNA sequence: TGTGCCAGCAGCAGAGGGGAACTAGCGCACTACAATGAGCAGTTCTTC.

The chain combines TRBV28 with TRBJ1-5, with no clear D. Trimming took off 6 bases at V and 1 base at J, with 4 bases between the two ends. The CDR3 totals 12 residues. Germline V gene data show CDR1 as MDHEN and CDR2 as SYDVKM. The CDR3 is CASRVSNQPQHF. For the CDR3, the DNA is TGTGCCAGCAGGGTAAGCAATCAGCCCCAGCATTTT.

V usage is TRBV28 and J usage is TRBJ1-1; D perhaps matches TRBD1 (6 bases). The V gene's germline CDR1 is MDHEN and CDR2 SYDVKM. Between the trimmed V and J ends, which lost 3 bases and 7 bases, there was a span of 12 bases. CDR3 length: 13 residues. CDR3 amino acids: CASSLSQGIEAFF. In DNA, the CDR3 is TGTGCCAGCAGTTTGTCACAGGGAATTGAAGCTTTCTTT.

This clonotype came up a few times. The gene calls are TRBV20-1 and TRBJ2-7; TRBD1 matches 8 bases. V shed 2 bases and J 7 bases; nucleotides not matched to a gene: 4. The CDR3 extends over 12 amino acids. Germline-derived CDR1 and CDR2 are DFQATT and SNEGSKA (reference sequence). The CDR3: CSARQGAYEQYF. CDR3 DNA sequence: TGCAGTGCTAGACAGGGGGCTTATGAGCAGTACTTC.

This clonotype was detected ten times or more. The rearrangement joins TRBV5-1 to TRBJ2-1, with D perhaps TRBD1 (6 bases). CDR3 size: 13 residues. CDR1 is SGHRS, CDR2 YFSETQ, per germline. Trimming took 0 bases from V and 7 from J, leaving 8 bases between them. This CDR3 reads CASSLVQGNEQFF. The CDR3 nucleotides are TGCGCCAGCAGCTTGGTGCAGGGGAATGAGCAGTTCTTC.

This chain uses TRBV20-1 with TRBJ1-5; a weak D match, TRBD1 (6 bases). CDR3 length equals 17 residues. The V and J ends lost 4 bases and 4 bases respectively, with 23 bases between them. The germline CDR1 and CDR2 sequences are DFQATT and SNEGSKA (reference sequence). In DNA, the CDR3 is TGCAGTGCTACACCACCGCGGCAGGGGACACTTAATCAGCCCCAGCATTTT. Residues: CSATPPRQGTLNQPQHF.

This clonotype was seen a handful of times. The rearrangement uses TRBV20-1 and TRBJ2-1, with D perhaps being TRBD1 or TRBD2 (5 bases each). The CDR3 length is 13 residues. Trimming shortened V by 6 bases and J by 8 bases, and 17 bases separated the two germline ends. CDR1 and CDR2 from the germline V gene are DFQATT and SNEGSKA (reference sequence). The CDR3, as DNA: TGCAGTGCCACGGGGCGAGAGCCCCATGAGCAGTTCTTC. Its translation is CSATGREPHEQFF.

This clonotype has only one observation. The chain employs TRBV11-2 and TRBJ1-1, with no clear D. The CDR3 totals 13 residues. Looked up from germline, CDR1 is SGHAT and CDR2 is FQNNGV. Trimming cost V 1 base and J 8 bases, with 11 bases left between them. In DNA, the CDR3 is TGTGCCAGCAGCTTAGGATTCAGGTGGGAAGCTTTCTTT. Protein product: CASSLGFRWEAFF.

This chain joins TRBV20-1 and TRBJ2-5; 12 bases line up with TRBD2. With 1 base clipped from V and 9 bases from J, the junction kept 12 bases outside the gene matches. This CDR3 is built from 16 residues. The germline V gene encodes CDR1 DFQATT and CDR2 SNEGSKA (reference sequence). The CDR3 DNA reads TGCAGTGCTAGAGTCGGGGACACTAGCGGGAGGTATCCCCAGTACTTC. Its translation is CSARVGDTSGRYPQYF.

This clonotype was seen only a few times. The chain joins TRBV10-3 to TRBJ1-4; no clear D gene. The CDR3 totals 14 residues. Germline lookup yields CDR1 ENHRY and CDR2 SYGVKD. Trimming cost V 10 bases and J 0 bases, with 12 bases left between them. In nucleotides, the CDR3 is TGTGCCACCCGCCCAGGTGCAACTAATGAAAAACTGTTTTTT. Amino acids: CATRPGATNEKLFF.

The chain joins TRBV29-1 to TRBJ1-2; TRBD1 matches at 12 bases. Germline V gene lookup returns CDR1 SQVTM and CDR2 ANQGSEA. V shed 6 bases, J shed 8 bases, and the junction held 7 bases outside the gene matches. This CDR3 contains 13 residues. The CDR3, as DNA: TGCAGCGTACCGGGACAGGGGGCCGGGGGCTACACCTTC. Translated: CSVPGQGAGGYTF.

This sequence joins TRBV5-6 and TRBJ1-2; possible D gene TRBD1, 5 bases. Trimming removed 4 bases at V and 2 bases at J, with 12 bases between. The CDR3 sequence is 14 residues long. CDR1 SGHDT and CDR2 YYEEEE come from the germline V gene. The CDR3 is CASSPGTPNYGYTF. The CDR3 DNA is TGTGCCAGCAGCCCCGGGACTCCAAACTATGGCTACACCTTC.

This clonotype has only a few counts. The chain couples TRBV20-1 to TRBJ2-1, with TRBD1 as a possible D gene (6 bases). The CDR3 covers 20 residues. CDR1 DFQATT and CDR2 SNEGSKA come from the germline V gene (reference sequence). V was cut by 6 bases and J by 3 bases, with 33 bases left in between. CDR3 DNA: TGCAGTGCGAGAACGGACAGCACTGGACATGGTGGGGGCAACTACAATGAGCAGTTCTTC. As protein: CSARTDSTGHGGGNYNEQFF.

This clonotype was observed a handful of times. This chain connects TRBV6-1 to TRBJ2-1, with D unclear. Trimming took off 0 bases at V and 4 bases at J, with 4 bases between the two ends. From germline, CDR1 is MNHNS and CDR2 SASEGT. The CDR3 runs to 13 residues. As DNA, the CDR3 is TGTGCCAGCAGTGAAGCGAGGTACAATGAGCAGTTCTTC. Its protein product is CASSEARYNEQFF.

The chain couples TRBV20-1 to TRBJ1-5, with no clear D. The CDR3 has 14 residues. CDR1 and CDR2 (germline): DFQATT, SNEGSKA (reference sequence). Trimming removed 6 bases at V and 2 bases at J, with 14 bases between. The CDR3 DNA reads as TGCAGTGCCCTTTACGCCGGGGGCAATCAGCCCCAGCATTTT. Translation: CSALYAGGNQPQHF.

This clonotype was seen a few times. The chain uses TRBV20-1 and TRBJ2-1; D possibly uses TRBD1 or TRBD2 (5 bases each). The germline CDR1 and CDR2 sequences are DFQATT and SNEGSKA (reference sequence). The length of the CDR3 is 11 residues. Trimming left V 2 bases short and J 9 bases short, with 8 bases between. The DNA for the CDR3 is TGCAGTGCTAGAATCGGGACTGAGCAGTTCTTC. The encoded protein is CSARIGTEQFF.

This clonotype has ten or more counts. The V call is TRBV7-9, the J call TRBJ2-5; 8 nucleotides align to TRBD1. The CDR3 covers 16 residues. Germline V lookup: CDR1 SEHNR, CDR2 FQNEAQ (reference sequence). V shed 4 bases, J shed 2 bases, and the junction held 9 bases outside the gene matches. For the CDR3, the DNA is TGTGCCAGCAGCTATGGAACCGGGACAGGTCAAGAGACCCAGTACTTC. Translating it yields CASSYGTGTGQETQYF.

This clonotype was seen many times. V is TRBV7-2 and J is TRBJ1-2, with a tentative D call TRBD1 (6 bases). CDR1 and CDR2 (germline): SGHTA, FQGNSA. This CDR3 is 14 amino acids long. Trimming removed 0 bases at V and 7 bases at J, with 12 bases between. This CDR3 reads CASSLAHGGGGYTF. DNA of the CDR3: TGTGCCAGCAGCTTAGCGCACGGGGGCGGTGGCTACACCTTC.

This chain uses TRBV4-3 with TRBJ1-2; D is undetermined. Trimming left V 1 base short and J 8 bases short, with 14 bases between. The CDR3 runs 14 residues. Germline V gene data show CDR1 as LGHNA and CDR2 as YSLEER. CDR3 nucleotide sequence: TGCGCCAGCAGCCAAGGATCCGCCCTCTACGGCTACACCTTC. It encodes CASSQGSALYGYTF.

This clonotype was observed a handful of times. The chain couples TRBV7-2 to TRBJ2-3; TRBD1 or TRBD2 may be the D gene (5 bases each). V was pared by 0 bases and J by 5 bases, with 6 bases between. CDR1 SGHTA and CDR2 FQGNSA come from the germline V gene. This CDR3 comprises 13 residues. CDR3 coding DNA: TGTGCCAGCAGCTTAGCGAGGGGAGATACGCAGTATTTT. Protein: CASSLARGDTQYF.